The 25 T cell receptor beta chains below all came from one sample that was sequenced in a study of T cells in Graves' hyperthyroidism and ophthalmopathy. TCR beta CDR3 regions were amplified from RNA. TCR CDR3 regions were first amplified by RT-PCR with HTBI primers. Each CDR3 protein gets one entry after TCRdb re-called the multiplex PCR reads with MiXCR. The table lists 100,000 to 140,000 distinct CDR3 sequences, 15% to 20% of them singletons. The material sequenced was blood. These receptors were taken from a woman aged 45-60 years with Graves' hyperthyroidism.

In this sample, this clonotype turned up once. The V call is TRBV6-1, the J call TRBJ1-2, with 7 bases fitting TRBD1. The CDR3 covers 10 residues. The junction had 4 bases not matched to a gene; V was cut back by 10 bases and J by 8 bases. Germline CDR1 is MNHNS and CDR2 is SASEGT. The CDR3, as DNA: TGTGCCACCAGGGGGGAAGGCTACACCTTC. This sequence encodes CATRGEGYTF.

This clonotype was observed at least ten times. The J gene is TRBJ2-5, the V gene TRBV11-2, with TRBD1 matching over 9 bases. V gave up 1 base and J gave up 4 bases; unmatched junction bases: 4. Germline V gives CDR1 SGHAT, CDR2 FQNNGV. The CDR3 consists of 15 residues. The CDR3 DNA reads TGTGCCAGCAGCTTAGCCGACAGGGGGTTAGAGACCCAGTACTTC. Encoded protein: CASSLADRGLETQYF.

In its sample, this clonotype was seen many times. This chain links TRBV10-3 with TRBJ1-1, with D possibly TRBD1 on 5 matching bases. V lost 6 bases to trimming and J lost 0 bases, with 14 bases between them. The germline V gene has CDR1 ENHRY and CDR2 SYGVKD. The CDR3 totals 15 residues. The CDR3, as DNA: TGTGCCATCAGGGGTTCGGGGCCCATGAACACTGAAGCTTTCTTT. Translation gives CAIRGSGPMNTEAFF.

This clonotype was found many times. CDR3 residues: CASSQVLESNEQFF. In DNA, the CDR3 is TGTGCCAGCAGCCAAGTCTTAGAATCCAATGAGCAGTTCTTC. The rearrangement joins TRBV3-1 to TRBJ2-1, with D unresolved. CDR1 and CDR2 (germline): LGHDT, YNNKEL (reference sequence). V lost 1 base and J 6 bases, leaving 10 bases between the germline ends. CDR3 size: 14 residues.

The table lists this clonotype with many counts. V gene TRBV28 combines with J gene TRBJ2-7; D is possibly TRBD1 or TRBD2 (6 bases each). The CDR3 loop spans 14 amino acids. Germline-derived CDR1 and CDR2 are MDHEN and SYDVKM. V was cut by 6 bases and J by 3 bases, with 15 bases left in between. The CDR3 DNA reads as TGTGCCAGCAGGGTTGGGGGGCCCCGCTACGAGCAGTACTTC. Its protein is CASRVGGPRYEQYF.

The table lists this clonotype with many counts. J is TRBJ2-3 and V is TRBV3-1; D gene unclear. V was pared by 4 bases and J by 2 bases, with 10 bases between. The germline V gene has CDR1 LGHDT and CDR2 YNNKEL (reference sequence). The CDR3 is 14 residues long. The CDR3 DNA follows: TGTGCCAGCAGCCCAGGCACCTTCACAGATACGCAGTATTTT. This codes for CASSPGTFTDTQYF.

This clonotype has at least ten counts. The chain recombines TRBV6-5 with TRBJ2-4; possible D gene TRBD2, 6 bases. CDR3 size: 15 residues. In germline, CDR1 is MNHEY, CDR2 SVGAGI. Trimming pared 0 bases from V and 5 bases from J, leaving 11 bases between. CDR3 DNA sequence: TGTGCCAGCAGTTACTCGTTGGGAGGAGAAAACATTCAGTACTTC. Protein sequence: CASSYSLGGENIQYF.

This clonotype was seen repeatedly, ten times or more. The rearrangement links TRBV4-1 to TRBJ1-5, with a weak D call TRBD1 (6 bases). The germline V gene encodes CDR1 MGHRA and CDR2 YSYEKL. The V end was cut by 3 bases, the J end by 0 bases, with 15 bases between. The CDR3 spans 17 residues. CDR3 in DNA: TGCGCCAGCAGCCACCCCGGGACACGATATAGCAATCAGCCCCAGCATTTT. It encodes CASSHPGTRYSNQPQHF.

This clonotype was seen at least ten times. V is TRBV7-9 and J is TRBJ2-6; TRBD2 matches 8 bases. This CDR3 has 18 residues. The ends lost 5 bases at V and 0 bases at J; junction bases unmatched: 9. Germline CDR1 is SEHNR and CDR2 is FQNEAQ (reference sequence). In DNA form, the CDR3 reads TGTGCCAGCAGCCGACTGGCGGGAGGCAACTCTGGGGCCAACGTCCTGACTTTC. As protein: CASSRLAGGNSGANVLTF.

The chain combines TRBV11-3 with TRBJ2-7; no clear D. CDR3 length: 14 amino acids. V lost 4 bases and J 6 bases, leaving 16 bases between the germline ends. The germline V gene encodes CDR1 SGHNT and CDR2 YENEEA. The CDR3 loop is CASSYYLAGLEQYF. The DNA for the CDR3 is TGTGCCAGCAGCTACTACTTGGCCGGGCTCGAGCAGTACTTC.

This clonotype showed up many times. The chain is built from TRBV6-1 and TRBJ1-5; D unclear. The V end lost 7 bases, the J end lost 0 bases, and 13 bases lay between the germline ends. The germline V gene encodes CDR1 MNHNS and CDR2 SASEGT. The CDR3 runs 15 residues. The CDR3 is CASIRPAYSNQPQHF. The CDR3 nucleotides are TGTGCCAGCATACGGCCAGCCTATAGCAATCAGCCCCAGCATTTT.

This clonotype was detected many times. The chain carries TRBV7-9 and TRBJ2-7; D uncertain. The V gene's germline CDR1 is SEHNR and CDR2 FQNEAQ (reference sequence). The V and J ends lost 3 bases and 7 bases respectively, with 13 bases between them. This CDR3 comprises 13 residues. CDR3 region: CASSLPTSREQYV. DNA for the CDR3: TGTGCCAGCAGCTTGCCGACCTCGCGGGAGCAGTACGTC.

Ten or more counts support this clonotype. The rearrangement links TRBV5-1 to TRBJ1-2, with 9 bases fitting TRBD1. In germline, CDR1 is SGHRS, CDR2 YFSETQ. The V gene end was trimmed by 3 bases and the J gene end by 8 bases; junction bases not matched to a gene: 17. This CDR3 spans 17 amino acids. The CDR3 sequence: CASSSWGDRAKLEGYTF. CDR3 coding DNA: TGCGCCAGCAGCTCATGGGGGGACAGGGCGAAGTTAGAGGGCTACACCTTC.

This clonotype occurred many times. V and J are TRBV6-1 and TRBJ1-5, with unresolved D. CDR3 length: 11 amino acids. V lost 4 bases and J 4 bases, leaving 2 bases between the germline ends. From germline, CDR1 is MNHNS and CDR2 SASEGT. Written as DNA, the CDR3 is TGTGCCAGCAGTGGGAATCAGCCCCAGCATTTT. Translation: CASSGNQPQHF.

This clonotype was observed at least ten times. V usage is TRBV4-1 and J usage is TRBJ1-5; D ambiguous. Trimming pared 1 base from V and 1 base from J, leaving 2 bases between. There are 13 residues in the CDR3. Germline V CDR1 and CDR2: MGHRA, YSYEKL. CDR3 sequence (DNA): TGCGCCAGCAGCCAAGCAAGCAATCAGCCCCAGCATTTT. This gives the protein CASSQASNQPQHF.

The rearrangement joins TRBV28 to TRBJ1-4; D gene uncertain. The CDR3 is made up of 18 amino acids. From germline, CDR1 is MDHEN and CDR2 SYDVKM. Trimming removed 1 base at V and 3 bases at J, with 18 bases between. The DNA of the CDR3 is TGTGCCAGCAGTTTATTCGTGGGCAGAGCAAGGGCTAATGAAAAACTGTTTTTT. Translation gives CASSLFVGRARANEKLFF.

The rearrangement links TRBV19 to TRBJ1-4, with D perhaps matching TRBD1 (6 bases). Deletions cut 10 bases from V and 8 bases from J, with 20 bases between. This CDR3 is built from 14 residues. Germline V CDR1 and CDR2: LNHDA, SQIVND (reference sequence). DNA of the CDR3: TGTGCCACCGATACGACAGGAAGAGGGGAAAAACTGTTTTTT. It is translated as CATDTTGRGEKLFF. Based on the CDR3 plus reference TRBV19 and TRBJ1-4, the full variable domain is DGGITQSPKYLFRKEGQNVTLSCEQNLNHDAMYWYRQDPGQGLRLIYYSQIVNDFQKGDIAEGYSVSREKKESFPLTVTSAQKNPTAFYLCATDTTGRGEKLFFGSGTQLSVL.

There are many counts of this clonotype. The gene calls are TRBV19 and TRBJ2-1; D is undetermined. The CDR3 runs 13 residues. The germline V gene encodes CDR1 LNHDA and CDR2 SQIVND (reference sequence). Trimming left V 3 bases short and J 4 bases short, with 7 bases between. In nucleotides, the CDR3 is TGTGCCAGTAGTATCGGGCTGTACAATGAGCAGTTCTTC. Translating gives CASSIGLYNEQFF.

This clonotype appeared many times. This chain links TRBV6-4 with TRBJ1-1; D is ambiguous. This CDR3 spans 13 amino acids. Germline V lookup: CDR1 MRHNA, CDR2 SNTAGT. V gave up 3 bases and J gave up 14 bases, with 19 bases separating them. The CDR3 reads CASSEDASGVSFF. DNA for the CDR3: TGTGCCAGCAGTGAAGATGCGTCGGGAGTCTCCTTCTTT.

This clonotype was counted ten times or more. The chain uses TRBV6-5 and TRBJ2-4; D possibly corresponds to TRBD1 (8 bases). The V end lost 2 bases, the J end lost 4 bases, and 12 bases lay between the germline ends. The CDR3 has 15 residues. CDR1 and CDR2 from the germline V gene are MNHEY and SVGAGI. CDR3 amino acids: CASSYAQGGKNIQYF. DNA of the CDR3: TGTGCCAGCAGTTACGCACAGGGGGGGAAAAACATTCAGTACTTC.

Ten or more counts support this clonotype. CDR3 coding DNA: TGTGCCAGCAGCTTGGGTCGCCAGTACTATGGCTACACCTTC. Protein sequence: CASSLGRQYYGYTF. V and J are TRBV5-5 and TRBJ1-2; no definite D call. Germline assignment: CDR1 SGHKS and CDR2 YYEKEE (reference sequence). Trimming took off 0 bases at V and 3 bases at J, with 9 bases between the two ends. This CDR3 has 14 residues.

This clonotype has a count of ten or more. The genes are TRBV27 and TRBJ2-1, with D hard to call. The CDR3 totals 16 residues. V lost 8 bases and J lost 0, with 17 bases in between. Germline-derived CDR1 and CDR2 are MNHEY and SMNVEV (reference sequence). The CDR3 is CASGSNQASSYNEQFF. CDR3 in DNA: TGTGCCAGCGGATCTAACCAGGCGAGCTCCTACAATGAGCAGTTCTTC.

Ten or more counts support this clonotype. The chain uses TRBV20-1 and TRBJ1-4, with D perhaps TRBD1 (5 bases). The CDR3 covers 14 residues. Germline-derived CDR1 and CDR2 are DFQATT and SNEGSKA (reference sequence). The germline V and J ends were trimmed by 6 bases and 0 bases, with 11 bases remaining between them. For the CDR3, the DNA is TGCAGTGCAGCCAGGGTGGCAACTAATGAAAAACTGTTTTTT. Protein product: CSAARVATNEKLFF.

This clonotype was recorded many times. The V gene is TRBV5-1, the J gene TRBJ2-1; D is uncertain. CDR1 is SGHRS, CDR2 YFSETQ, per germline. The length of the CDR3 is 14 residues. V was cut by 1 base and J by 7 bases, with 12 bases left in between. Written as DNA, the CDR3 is TGCGCCAGCAGCTTGACGAACATGGGGAATGAGCAGTTCTTC. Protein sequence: CASSLTNMGNEQFF.

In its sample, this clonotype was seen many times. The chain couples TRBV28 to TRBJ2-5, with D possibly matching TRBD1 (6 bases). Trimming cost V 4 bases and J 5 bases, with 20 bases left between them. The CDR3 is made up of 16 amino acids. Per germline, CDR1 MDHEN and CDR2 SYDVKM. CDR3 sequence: CASSSYGTPRRETQYF. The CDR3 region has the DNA TGTGCCAGCAGTTCGTACGGGACACCAAGACGGGAGACCCAGTACTTC.